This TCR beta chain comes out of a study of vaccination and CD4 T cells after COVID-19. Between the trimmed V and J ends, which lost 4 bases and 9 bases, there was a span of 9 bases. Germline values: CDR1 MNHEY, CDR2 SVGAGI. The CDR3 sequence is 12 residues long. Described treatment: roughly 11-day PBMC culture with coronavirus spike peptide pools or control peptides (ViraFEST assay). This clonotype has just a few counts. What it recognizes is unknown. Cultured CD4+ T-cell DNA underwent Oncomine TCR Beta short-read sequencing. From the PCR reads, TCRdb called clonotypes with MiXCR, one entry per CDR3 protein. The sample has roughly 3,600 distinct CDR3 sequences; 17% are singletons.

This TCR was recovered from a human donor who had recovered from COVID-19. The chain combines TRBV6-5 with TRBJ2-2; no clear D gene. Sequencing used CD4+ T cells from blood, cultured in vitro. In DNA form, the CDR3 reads TGTGCCAGCAGTTGGTCTATCCGGGAGCTGTTTTTT. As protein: CASSWSIRELFF.